The 2 T cell receptor beta chains listed next were all sequenced from one sample in a study of cytomegalovirus exposure and HLA in healthy donors. The PCR was carried out with 60 Vbeta primers and 13 Jbeta primers. Using immunoSEQ multiplex PCR, the repertoire was profiled, and TCRdb retains in-frame clones only, with some absent. The data show some 90,000 clones, 81% seen once. Source material: PBMCs. The origin of the receptors is a woman in her seventies in good health and CMV-seropositive.

The CDR3 loop reads CAWSVGAKGEQYF. In DNA, the CDR3 is TGTGCCTGGAGTGTAGGGGCGAAGGGGGAGCAGTACTTC. V usage is TRBV30 and J usage is TRBJ2-5; D perhaps matches TRBD1 (6 bases). The V and J ends lost 0 bases and 11 bases respectively, with 16 bases between them. Germline CDR1 is GTSNPN and CDR2 is SVGIG (reference sequence). The CDR3 extends over 13 amino acids.

The genes are TRBV7-9 and TRBJ2-7; possibly TRBD1 for D (5 bases). Trimming took off 5 bases at V and 9 bases at J, with 23 bases between the two ends. This CDR3 contains 15 residues. CDR1 and CDR2 from the germline V gene are SEHNR and FQNEAQ (reference sequence). The chain's CDR3 is CASSPTVGARPGQYF. In nucleotides, the CDR3 is TGTGCCAGCAGCCCGACAGTTGGGGCCCGTCCCGGGCAGTACTTC.